This TCR beta chain appears in the sequencing data of a study of human T cells and chemical hapten exposure. Study context: Mainly, slight library volume differences in the pool made TCR yields vary. General study findings and limits: Since the donors had alopecia, their immune response may not be the same as that of healthy people. There were significantly more large CDR3 similarity clusters among expanded TCRs than among controls.

The time point denotes: patch test 1, 2 weeks after DPC sensitization. Regarding treatment: therapeutic diphenylcyclopropenone sensitization with weekly scalp DPC. As regards this clonotype: Its target is not known.

TCRdb ran MiXCR on the RACE reads and lists one entry per CDR3 protein. The sample contains more than 90,000 distinct CDR3 sequences, 8% to 11% of which appear only once. The clonotype comes from a man aged 35 to 55 with alopecia areata. Some clones in this sample may be carry-over from other donors' samples. Material: whole blood, obtained in connection with sensitization to the hapten diphenylcyclopropenone (DPC).

The CDR3 region has the DNA TGTGCCAGCAACCCAGGGGGTGGTGAAAAACTGTTTTTT. Translating it yields CASNPGGGEKLFF. This chain links TRBV28 with TRBJ1-4, with 7 bases identical to TRBD1. V lost 7 bases to trimming and J lost 7 bases; unmatched junction nucleotides: 6. This CDR3 region has 13 residues. Per germline, CDR1 MDHEN and CDR2 SYDVKM.